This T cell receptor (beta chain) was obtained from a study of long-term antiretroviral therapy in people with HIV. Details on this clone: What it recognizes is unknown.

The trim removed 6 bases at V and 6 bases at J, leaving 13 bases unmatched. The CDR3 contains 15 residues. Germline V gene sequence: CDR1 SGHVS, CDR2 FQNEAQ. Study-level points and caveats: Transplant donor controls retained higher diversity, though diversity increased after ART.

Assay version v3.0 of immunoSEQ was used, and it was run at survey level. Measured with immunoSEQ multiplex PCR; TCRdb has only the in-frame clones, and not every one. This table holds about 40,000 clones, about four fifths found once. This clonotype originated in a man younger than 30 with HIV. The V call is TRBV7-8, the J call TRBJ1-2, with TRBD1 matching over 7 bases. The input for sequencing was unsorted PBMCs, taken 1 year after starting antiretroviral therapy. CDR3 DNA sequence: TGTGCCAGCAGGCCATCAGGGGGACCCCTGGATGGCTACACCTTC. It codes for CASRPSGGPLDGYTF.